The following is a T cell receptor (beta chain) sequence with its context. This specimen comes from a study of blood T cell repertoires in COVID-19. In the study overall: Italy, Spain and the United States were the sources of the convalescent and acute COVID-19 samples.

In the original analysis: Amplification of reference gene primers provided the estimated nucleated cell counts. The assay was immunoSEQ multiplex PCR, and TCRdb's table has in-frame clones only and misses some. V, J and clone size reflect that table, while D and trimming were determined from the DNA. The sample yields over 45,000 clones, roughly 80% seen once. Trimming took off 2 bases at V and 4 bases at J, with 14 bases between the two ends. The CDR3 contains 15 residues. From germline, CDR1 is LNHNV and CDR2 YYDKDF (reference sequence). The source material was peripheral blood. The chain is built from TRBV15 and TRBJ1-2; TRBD1 is a possible D gene (6 bases). The source of this sequence is a human donor in a cohort sampled during active COVID-19. CDR3 in DNA: TGTGCCACCAGCAGAAATAAGGACAGAACCTATGGCTACACCTTC. Residues: CATSRNKDRTYGYTF.